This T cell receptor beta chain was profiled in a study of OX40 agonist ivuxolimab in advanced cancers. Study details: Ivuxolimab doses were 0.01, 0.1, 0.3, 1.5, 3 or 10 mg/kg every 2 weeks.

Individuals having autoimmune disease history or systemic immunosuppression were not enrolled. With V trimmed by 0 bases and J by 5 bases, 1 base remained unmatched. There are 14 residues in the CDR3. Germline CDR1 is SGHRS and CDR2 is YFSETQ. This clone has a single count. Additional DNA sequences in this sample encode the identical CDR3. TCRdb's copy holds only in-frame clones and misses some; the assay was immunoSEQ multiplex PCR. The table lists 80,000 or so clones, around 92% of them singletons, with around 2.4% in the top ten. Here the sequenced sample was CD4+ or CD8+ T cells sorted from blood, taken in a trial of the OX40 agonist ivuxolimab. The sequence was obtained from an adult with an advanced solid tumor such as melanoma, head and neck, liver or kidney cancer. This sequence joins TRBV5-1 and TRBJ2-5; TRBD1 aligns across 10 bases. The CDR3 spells CASSLAGQGETQYF. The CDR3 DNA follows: TGCGCCAGCAGCTTGGCGGGACAGGGGGAGACCCAGTACTTC.